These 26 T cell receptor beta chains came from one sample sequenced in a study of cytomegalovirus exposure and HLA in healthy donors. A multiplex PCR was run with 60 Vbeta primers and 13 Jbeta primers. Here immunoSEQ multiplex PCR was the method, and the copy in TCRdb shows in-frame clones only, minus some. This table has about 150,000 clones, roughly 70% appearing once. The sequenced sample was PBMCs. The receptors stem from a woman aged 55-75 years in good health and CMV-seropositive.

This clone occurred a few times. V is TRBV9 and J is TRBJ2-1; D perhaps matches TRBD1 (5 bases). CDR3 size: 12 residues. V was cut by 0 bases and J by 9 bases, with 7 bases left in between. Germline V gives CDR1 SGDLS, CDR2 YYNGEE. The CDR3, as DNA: TGTGCCAGCAGCGTAGTAGGGGCTGAGCAGTTCTTC. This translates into CASSVVGAEQFF.

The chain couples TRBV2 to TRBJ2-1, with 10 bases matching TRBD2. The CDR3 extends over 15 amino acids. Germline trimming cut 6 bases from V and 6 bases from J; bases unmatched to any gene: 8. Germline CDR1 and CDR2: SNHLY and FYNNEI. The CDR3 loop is CASRATSGNFNEQFF. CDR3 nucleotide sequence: TGTGCCAGCAGGGCCACTAGCGGGAACTTCAATGAGCAGTTCTTC.

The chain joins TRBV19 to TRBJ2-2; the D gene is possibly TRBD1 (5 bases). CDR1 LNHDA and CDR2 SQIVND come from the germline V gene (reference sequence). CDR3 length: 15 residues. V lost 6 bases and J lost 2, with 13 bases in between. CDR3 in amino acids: CASRLTESNTGELFF. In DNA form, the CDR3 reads TGTGCCAGTAGACTGACAGAATCCAACACCGGGGAGCTGTTTTTT. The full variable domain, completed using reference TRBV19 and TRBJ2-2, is DGGITQSPKYLFRKEGQNVTLSCEQNLNHDAMYWYRQDPGQGLRLIYYSQIVNDFQKGDIAEGYSVSREKKESFPLTVTSAQKNPTAFYLCASRLTESNTGELFFGEGSRLTVL.

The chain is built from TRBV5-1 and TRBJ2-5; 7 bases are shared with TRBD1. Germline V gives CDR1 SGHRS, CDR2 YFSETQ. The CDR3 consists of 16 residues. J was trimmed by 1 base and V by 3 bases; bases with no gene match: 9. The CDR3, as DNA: TGCGCCAGCAGCTCCTCCGGGACAGCTCTCCAAGAGACCCAGTACTTC. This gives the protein CASSSSGTALQETQYF.

The CDR3 sequence: CASSLGQGKGYTF. CDR3 coding DNA: TGTGCCAGCAGTTTAGGACAGGGAAAGGGCTACACCTTC. The chain employs TRBV6-5 and TRBJ1-2, with 8 bases matching TRBD1. This CDR3 comprises 13 residues. Germline values: CDR1 MNHEY, CDR2 SVGAGI. The V and J ends lost 4 bases and 8 bases, in that order; junction bases with no gene match: 6.

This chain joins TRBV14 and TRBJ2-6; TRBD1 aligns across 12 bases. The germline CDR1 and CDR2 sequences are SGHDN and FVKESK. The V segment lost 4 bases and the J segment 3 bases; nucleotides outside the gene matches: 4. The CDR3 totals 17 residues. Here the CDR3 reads CASSRDRGRSGANVLTF. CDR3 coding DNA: TGTGCCAGCAGCCGGGACAGGGGGCGGAGTGGGGCCAACGTCCTGACTTTC. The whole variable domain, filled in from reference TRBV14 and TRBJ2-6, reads EAGVTQFPSHSVIEKGQTVTLRCDPISGHDNLYWYRRVMGKEIKFLLHFVKESKQDESGMPNNRFLAERTGGTYSTLKVQPAELEDSGVYFCASSRDRGRSGANVLTFGAGSRLTVL.

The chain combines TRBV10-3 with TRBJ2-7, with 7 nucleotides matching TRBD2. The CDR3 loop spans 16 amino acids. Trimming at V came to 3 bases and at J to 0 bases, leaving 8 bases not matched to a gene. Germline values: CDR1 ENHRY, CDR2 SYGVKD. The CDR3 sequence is CAISDGSGQSSYEQYF. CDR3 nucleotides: TGTGCCATCAGTGATGGTAGCGGGCAGAGCTCCTACGAGCAGTACTTC.

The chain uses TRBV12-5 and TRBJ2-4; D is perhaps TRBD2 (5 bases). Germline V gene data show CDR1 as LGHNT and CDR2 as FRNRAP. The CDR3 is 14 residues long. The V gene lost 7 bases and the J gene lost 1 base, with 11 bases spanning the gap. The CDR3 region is CASAPGSAKNIQYF. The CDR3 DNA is TGTGCTAGTGCCCCGGGGTCTGCCAAAAACATTCAGTACTTC.

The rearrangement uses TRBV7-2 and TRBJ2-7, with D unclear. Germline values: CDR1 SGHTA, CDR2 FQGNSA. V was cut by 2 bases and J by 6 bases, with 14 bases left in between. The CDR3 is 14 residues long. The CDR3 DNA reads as TGTGCCAGCAGCTTAAACAATGCTAGAGGCGAGCAGTACTTC. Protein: CASSLNNARGEQYF.

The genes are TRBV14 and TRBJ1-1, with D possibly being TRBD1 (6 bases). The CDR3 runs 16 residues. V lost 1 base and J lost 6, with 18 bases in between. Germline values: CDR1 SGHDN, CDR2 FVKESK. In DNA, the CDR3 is TGTGCCAGCAGCCAAGTGCCCATTGGACAGTGGTCTGAAGCTTTCTTT. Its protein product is CASSQVPIGQWSEAFF.

The CDR3 loop reads CIPYSNYGYTF. CDR3 coding DNA: TGCATACCGTACTCTAACTATGGCTACACCTTC. V is TRBV20-1 and J is TRBJ1-2; no definite D call. The germline V gene encodes CDR1 DFQATT and CDR2 SNEGSKA (reference sequence). This CDR3 contains 11 residues.

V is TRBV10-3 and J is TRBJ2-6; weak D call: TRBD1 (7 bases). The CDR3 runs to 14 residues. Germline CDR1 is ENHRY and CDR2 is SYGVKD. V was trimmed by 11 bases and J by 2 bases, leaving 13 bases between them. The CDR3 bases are TGTGCCTCCCAGGGGGGTACTGGGGCCAACGTCCTGACTTTC. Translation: CASQGGTGANVLTF.

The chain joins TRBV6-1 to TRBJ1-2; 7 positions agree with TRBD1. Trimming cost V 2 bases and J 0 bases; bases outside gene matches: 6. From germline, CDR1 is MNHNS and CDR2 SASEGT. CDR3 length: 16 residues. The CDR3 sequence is CASSESPGTANYGYTF. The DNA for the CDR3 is TGTGCCAGCAGTGAATCCCCAGGGACAGCTAACTATGGCTACACCTTC.

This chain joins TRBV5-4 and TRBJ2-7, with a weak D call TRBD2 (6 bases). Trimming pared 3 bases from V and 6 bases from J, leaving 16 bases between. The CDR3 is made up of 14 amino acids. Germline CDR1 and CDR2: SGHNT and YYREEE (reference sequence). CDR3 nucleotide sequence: TGTGCCAGCAGCTACCTGGGGGGTAACGGCGAGCAGTACTTC. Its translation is CASSYLGGNGEQYF.

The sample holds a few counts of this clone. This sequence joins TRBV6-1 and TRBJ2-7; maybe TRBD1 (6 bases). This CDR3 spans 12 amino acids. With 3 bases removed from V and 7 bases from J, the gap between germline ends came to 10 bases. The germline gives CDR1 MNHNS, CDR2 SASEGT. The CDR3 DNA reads TGTGCCAGCAGTGACCAGGGGTGGGAGCAGTACTTC. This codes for CASSDQGWEQYF.

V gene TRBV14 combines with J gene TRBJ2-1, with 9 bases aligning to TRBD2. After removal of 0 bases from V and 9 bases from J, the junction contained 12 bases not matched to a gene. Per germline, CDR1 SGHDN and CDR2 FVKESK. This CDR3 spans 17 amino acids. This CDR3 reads CASSQDMASGILGEQFF. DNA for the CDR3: TGTGCCAGCAGCCAAGATATGGCTAGCGGGATCTTGGGTGAGCAGTTCTTC.

CDR3 nucleotides: TGTGCCAGCAGTTACTCTGGACAGGGGTCCTACGAGCAGTACTTC. Encoded protein: CASSYSGQGSYEQYF. The chain employs TRBV6-5 and TRBJ2-7; 9 bases are a match to TRBD1. In germline, CDR1 is MNHEY, CDR2 SVGAGI. The CDR3 runs to 15 residues. V lost 0 bases and J lost 1; bases outside the gene matches: 1.

DNA of the CDR3: TGTGCCAGCAGTCTCTTGGGGGCGGGGGCGGCTGAAGCTTTCTTT. Protein product: CASSLLGAGAAEAFF. The chain carries TRBV28 and TRBJ1-1; the D gene is possibly TRBD1 (6 bases). The CDR3 extends over 15 amino acids. The germline V gene encodes CDR1 MDHEN and CDR2 SYDVKM. V was trimmed by 5 bases and J by 6 bases, leaving 19 bases between them. Looking up the rest from reference TRBV28 and TRBJ1-1 gives the full variable domain: DVKVTQSSRYLVKRTGEKVFLECVQDMDHENMFWYRQDPGLGLRLIYFSYDVKMKEKGDIPEGYSVSREKKERFSLILESASTNQTSMYLCASSLLGAGAAEAFFGQGTRLTVV.

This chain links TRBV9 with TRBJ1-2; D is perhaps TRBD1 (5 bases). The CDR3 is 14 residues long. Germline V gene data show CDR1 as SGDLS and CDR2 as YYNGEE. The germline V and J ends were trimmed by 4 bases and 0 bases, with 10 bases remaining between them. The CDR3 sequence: CASSTSTANYGYTF. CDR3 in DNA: TGTGCCAGCAGCACTTCGACAGCTAACTATGGCTACACCTTC.

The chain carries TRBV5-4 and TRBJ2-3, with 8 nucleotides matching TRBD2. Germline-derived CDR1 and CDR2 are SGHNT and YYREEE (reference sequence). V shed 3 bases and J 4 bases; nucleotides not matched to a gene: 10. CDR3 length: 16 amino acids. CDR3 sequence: CASSWARGGAADTQYF. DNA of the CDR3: TGTGCCAGCAGCTGGGCCCGGGGGGGGGCTGCAGATACGCAGTATTTT.

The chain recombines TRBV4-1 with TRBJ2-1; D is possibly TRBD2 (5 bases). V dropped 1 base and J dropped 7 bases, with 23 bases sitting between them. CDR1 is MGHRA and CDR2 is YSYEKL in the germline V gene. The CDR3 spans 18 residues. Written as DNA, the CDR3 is TGCGCCAGCAGCCAAGTCGTGTCGGCCCCAAGGGAGTATAATGAGCAGTTCTTC. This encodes CASSQVVSAPREYNEQFF.

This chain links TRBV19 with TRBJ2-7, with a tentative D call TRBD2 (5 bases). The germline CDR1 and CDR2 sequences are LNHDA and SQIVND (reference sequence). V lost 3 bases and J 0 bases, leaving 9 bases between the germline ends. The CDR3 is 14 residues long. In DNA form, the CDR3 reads TGTGCCAGTAGTATGAGCGGTAGCTCCTACGAGCAGTACTTC. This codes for CASSMSGSSYEQYF.

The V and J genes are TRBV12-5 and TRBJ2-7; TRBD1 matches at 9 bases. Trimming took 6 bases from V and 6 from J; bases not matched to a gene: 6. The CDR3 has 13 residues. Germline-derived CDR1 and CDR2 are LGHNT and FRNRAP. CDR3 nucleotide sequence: TGTGCTAGTGGCCGGACAGGGGCGAGCGAGCAGTACTTC. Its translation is CASGRTGASEQYF. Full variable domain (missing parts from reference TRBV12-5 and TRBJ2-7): DARVTQTPRHKVTEMGQEVTMRCQPILGHNTVFWYRQTMMQGLELLAYFRNRAPLDDSGMPKDRFSAEMPDATLATLKIQPSEPRDSAVYFCASGRTGASEQYFGPGTRLTVT.

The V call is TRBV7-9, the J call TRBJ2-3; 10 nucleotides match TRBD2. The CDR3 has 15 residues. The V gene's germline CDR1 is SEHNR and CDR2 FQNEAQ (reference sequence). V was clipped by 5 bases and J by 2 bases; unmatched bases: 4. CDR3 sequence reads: CASSQLAGATDTQYF. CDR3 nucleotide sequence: TGTGCCAGCAGCCAGCTAGCGGGAGCCACAGATACGCAGTATTTT.

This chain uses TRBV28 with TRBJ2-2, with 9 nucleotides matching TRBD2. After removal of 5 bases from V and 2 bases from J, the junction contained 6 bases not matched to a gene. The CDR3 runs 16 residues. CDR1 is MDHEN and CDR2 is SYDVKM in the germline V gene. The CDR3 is CASSLAGKTNTGELFF. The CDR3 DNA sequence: TGTGCCAGCAGTCTAGCGGGAAAAACCAACACCGGGGAGCTGTTTTTT.

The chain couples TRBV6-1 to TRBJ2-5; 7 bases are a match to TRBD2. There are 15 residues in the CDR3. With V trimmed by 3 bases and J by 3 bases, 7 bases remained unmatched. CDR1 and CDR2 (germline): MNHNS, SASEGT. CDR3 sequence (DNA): TGTGCCAGCAGTGAGCGGGACTACGCGAAAGAGACCCAGTACTTC. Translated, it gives CASSERDYAKETQYF.